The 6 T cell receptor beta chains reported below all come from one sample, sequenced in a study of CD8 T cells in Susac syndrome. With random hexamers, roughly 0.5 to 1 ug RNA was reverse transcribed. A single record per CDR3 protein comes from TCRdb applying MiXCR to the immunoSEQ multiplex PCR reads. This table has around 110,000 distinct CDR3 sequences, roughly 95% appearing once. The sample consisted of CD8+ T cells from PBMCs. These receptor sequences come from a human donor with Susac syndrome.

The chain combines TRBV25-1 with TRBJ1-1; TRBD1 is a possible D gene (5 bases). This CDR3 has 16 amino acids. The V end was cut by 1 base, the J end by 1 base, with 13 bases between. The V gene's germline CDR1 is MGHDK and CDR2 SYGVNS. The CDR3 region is CASSEWGLGANTEAFF. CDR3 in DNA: TGTGCCAGCAGTGAATGGGGGTTGGGAGCGAACACTGAAGCTTTCTTT.

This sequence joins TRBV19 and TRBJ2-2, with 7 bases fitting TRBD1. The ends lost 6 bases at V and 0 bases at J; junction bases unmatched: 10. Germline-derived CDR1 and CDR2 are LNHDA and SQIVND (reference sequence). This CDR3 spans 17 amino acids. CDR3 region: CASSPPGDSSNTGELFF. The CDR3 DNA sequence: TGTGCCAGTAGCCCACCCGGGGACAGTTCGAACACCGGGGAGCTGTTTTTT.

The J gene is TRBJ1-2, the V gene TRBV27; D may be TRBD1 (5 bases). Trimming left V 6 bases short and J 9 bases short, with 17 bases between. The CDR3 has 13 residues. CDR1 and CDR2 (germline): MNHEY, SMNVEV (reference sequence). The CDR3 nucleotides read TGTGCCAGCAGCCCCGGGACGGACCTTAGCTACACCTTC. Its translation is CASSPGTDLSYTF.

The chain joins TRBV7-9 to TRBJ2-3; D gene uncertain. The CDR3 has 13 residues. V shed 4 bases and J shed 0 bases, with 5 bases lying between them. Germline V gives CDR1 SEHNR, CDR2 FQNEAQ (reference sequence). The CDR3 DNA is TGTGCCAGCAGCTCGGACAGCACAGATACGCAGTATTTT. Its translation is CASSSDSTDTQYF.

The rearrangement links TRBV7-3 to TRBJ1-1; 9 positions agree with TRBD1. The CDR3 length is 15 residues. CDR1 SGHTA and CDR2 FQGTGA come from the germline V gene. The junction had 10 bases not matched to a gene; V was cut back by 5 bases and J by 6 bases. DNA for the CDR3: TGTGCCAGCAGCCAAGTGGGACAGGGTGAGGCTGAAGCTTTCTTT. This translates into CASSQVGQGEAEAFF.

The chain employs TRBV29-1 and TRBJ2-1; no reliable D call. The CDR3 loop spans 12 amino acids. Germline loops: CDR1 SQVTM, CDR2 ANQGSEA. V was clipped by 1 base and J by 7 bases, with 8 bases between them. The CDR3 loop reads CSVEGSGNEQFF. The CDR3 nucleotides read TGCAGCGTTGAAGGATCTGGGAATGAGCAGTTCTTC.